The 32 T cell receptor beta chains presented below share a single source sample, sequenced in a study of memory CD4+ T cells and cytomegalovirus serostatus. TCRdb's copy holds only in-frame clones and misses some; the assay was immunoSEQ multiplex PCR. The table has under 80,000 clones, 82% seen once. Single viable CD3+CD4+CD8-CD45RO+ cells were sorted as the memory CD4+ T cells. The sequencing sample was made of memory CD4+ T cells from blood. The receptors shown here come from an adult in good health and CMV-seronegative.

In nucleotides, the CDR3 is TGTGCCAGCAGTTTATCGCCTAGCGGGATCCGTAATGAGCAGTTCTTC. Amino acids: CASSLSPSGIRNEQFF. The chain uses TRBV27 and TRBJ2-1; TRBD2 matches 9 bases. The V segment lost 0 bases and the J segment 7 bases; nucleotides outside the gene matches: 7. CDR3 length equals 16 residues. The germline gives CDR1 MNHEY, CDR2 SMNVEV (reference sequence).

V gene TRBV5-1 combines with J gene TRBJ2-7; TRBD1 matches 7 bases. Germline V CDR1 and CDR2: SGHRS, YFSETQ. The CDR3 has 16 residues. Unmatched junction bases numbered 6, after V lost 0 bases and J lost 0 bases. CDR3 sequence: CASSLGTGQTSYEQYF. Here the CDR3 DNA reads TGCGCCAGCAGCTTGGGGACAGGTCAGACCTCCTACGAGCAGTACTTC.

V gene TRBV18 combines with J gene TRBJ2-3; D is tentatively TRBD1 or TRBD2 (5 bases each). There are 12 residues in the CDR3. Germline assignment: CDR1 KGHSH and CDR2 LQKENI. Trimming left V 5 bases short and J 7 bases short, with 10 bases between. CDR3 residues: CASSSEGNTQYF. CDR3 in DNA: TGTGCCAGCTCATCCGAGGGGAATACGCAGTATTTT.

The gene calls are TRBV7-2 and TRBJ1-5; D gene unclear. Trimming pared 3 bases from V and 6 bases from J, leaving 9 bases between. Germline values: CDR1 SGHTA, CDR2 FQGNSA. The CDR3 is 13 amino acids. The CDR3 bases are TGTGCCAGCAGCTTCTTCGGCGGTCAGCCCCAGCATTTT. Translation: CASSFFGGQPQHF.

The chain uses TRBV7-9 and TRBJ2-7, with TRBD1 matching over 10 bases. This CDR3 is 16 amino acids long. Germline V gene sequence: CDR1 SEHNR, CDR2 FQNEAQ (reference sequence). With V trimmed by 5 bases and J by 3 bases, 10 bases remained unmatched. CDR3 sequence: CASSRIKGTGDYEQYF. CDR3 DNA: TGTGCCAGCAGCCGAATTAAGGGGACAGGGGACTACGAGCAGTACTTC. The entire variable domain, with the rest obtained from reference TRBV7-9 and TRBJ2-7, is as follows: DTGVSQNPRHKITKRGQNVTFRCDPISEHNRLYWYRQTLGQGPEFLTYFQNEAQLEKSRLLSDRFSAERPKGSFSTLEIQRTEQGDSAMYLCASSRIKGTGDYEQYFGPGTRLTVT.

This clone appeared a single time. The chain joins TRBV6-4 to TRBJ1-2; 9 bases are shared with TRBD1. Germline values: CDR1 MRHNA, CDR2 SNTAGT. CDR3 length: 15 amino acids. V lost 3 bases to trimming and J lost 7 bases; unmatched junction nucleotides: 9. Written as DNA, the CDR3 is TGTGCCAGCAGTGATGAATCGGGACAGGGCTTTGGCTACACCTTC. Encoded protein: CASSDESGQGFGYTF.

J is TRBJ2-2 and V is TRBV11-2, with 12 bases aligning to TRBD2. This CDR3 has 17 amino acids. V lost 4 bases, J lost 4 bases, and 7 bases stayed unmatched. The germline V gene has CDR1 SGHAT and CDR2 FQNNGV. The CDR3 spells CASSYPSGGETTGELFF. Written as DNA, the CDR3 is TGTGCCAGCAGCTACCCTAGCGGGGGGGAAACCACCGGGGAGCTGTTTTTT.

V gene TRBV29-1 combines with J gene TRBJ2-1; TRBD2 is a possible D gene (7 bases). The germline V gene has CDR1 SQVTM and CDR2 ANQGSEA. The V end lost 7 bases, the J end lost 8 bases, and 15 bases lay between the germline ends. There are 12 residues in the CDR3. The CDR3 bases are TGCAGCGCCGAGGGGGGAGGGGATGAGCAGTTCTTC. Protein sequence: CSAEGGGDEQFF.

This chain joins TRBV11-3 and TRBJ2-1; D tentatively fits TRBD1 or TRBD2 (5 bases each). Germline V gene data show CDR1 as SGHNT and CDR2 as YENEEA. V was cut by 5 bases and J by 3 bases, with 17 bases left in between. The CDR3 spans 16 residues. The DNA for the CDR3 is TGTGCCAGCAGCCCGGAACCCGGGGCGGGCTACAATGAGCAGTTCTTC. This codes for CASSPEPGAGYNEQFF.

The rearrangement joins TRBV9 to TRBJ1-5; D uncertain. Germline CDR1 reads SGDLS; CDR2 reads YYNGEE. The length of the CDR3 is 14 residues. Trimming removed 0 bases at V and 1 base at J, with 5 bases between. The CDR3 nucleotides read TGTGCCAGCAGCGTAGCCGCAAGCAATCAGCCCCAGCATTTT. This encodes CASSVAASNQPQHF.

This chain connects TRBV30 to TRBJ2-1; D assignment may be TRBD1 or TRBD2 (5 bases each). The CDR3 extends over 15 amino acids. In germline, CDR1 is GTSNPN, CDR2 SVGIG (reference sequence). The germline V and J ends were trimmed by 0 bases and 0 bases, with 9 bases remaining between them. The CDR3 DNA reads TGTGCCTGGAGTGTTGGGGACGCCTCCTACAATGAGCAGTTCTTC. Translation: CAWSVGDASYNEQFF. Full variable domain (rest looked up from reference TRBV30 and TRBJ2-1): SQTIHQWPATLVQPVGSPLSLECTVEGTSNPNLYWYRQAAGRGLQLLFYSVGIGQISSEVPQNLSASRPQDRQFILSSKKLLLSDSGFYLCAWSVGDASYNEQFFGPGTRLTVL.

J is TRBJ1-4 and V is TRBV14; the D is unclear. CDR3 length equals 15 residues. Germline CDR1 is SGHDN and CDR2 is FVKESK. V shed 8 bases and J shed 3 bases, with 16 bases lying between them. The CDR3 sequence is CASRSPPLANEKLFF. CDR3 bases: TGTGCCAGCCGTTCACCCCCACTGGCTAATGAAAAACTGTTTTTT.

The chain has TRBV7-9 and TRBJ2-5; 10 nucleotides line up with TRBD2. The V gene end was trimmed by 4 bases and the J gene end by 5 bases; junction bases not matched to a gene: 1. The CDR3 has 13 residues. Germline CDR1 and CDR2: SEHNR and FQNEAQ (reference sequence). CDR3 sequence reads: CASSSSGGETQYF. CDR3 DNA: TGTGCCAGCAGCTCTAGCGGGGGTGAGACCCAGTACTTC.

The chain employs TRBV5-4 and TRBJ1-1; no definite D call. Looked up from germline, CDR1 is SGHNT and CDR2 is YYREEE (reference sequence). The V and J ends lost 1 base and 0 bases respectively, with 10 bases between them. The CDR3 spans 15 residues. CDR3 nucleotide sequence: TGTGCCAGCAGCTTGAACCCTCCCGTGAACACTGAAGCTTTCTTT. Translated, it gives CASSLNPPVNTEAFF. Combining the CDR3 with reference TRBV5-4 and TRBJ1-1 gives the whole variable domain ETGVTQSPTHLIKTRGQQVTLRCSSQSGHNTVSWYQQALGQGPQFIFQYYREEENGRGNFPPRFSGLQFPNYSSELNVNALELDDSALYLCASSLNPPVNTEAFFGQGTRLTVV.

The chain recombines TRBV25-1 with TRBJ2-6; no clear D gene. CDR1 is MGHDK, CDR2 SYGVNS, per germline. This CDR3 contains 14 residues. V was pared by 7 bases and J by 2 bases, with 9 bases between. The CDR3 DNA reads TGTGCCAGCAACGGCCAAACTGGGGCCAACGTCCTGACTTTC. As protein: CASNGQTGANVLTF.

This clone was seen a single time. This chain uses TRBV9 with TRBJ2-1; maybe TRBD2 (5 bases). Between the trimmed V and J ends, which lost 0 bases and 8 bases, there was a span of 6 bases. CDR1 SGDLS and CDR2 YYNGEE come from the germline V gene. CDR3 length: 12 amino acids. The CDR3 protein is CASSVERDEQFF. The CDR3 DNA reads as TGTGCCAGCAGCGTAGAGAGGGATGAGCAGTTCTTC.

The chain combines TRBV11-2 with TRBJ2-2, with D tentatively TRBD1 (6 bases). CDR3 length: 15 amino acids. Germline V CDR1 and CDR2: SGHAT, FQNNGV. Trimming took off 3 bases at V and 5 bases at J, with 13 bases between the two ends. This chain's CDR3 is CASSFGQIPTGELFF. In DNA, the CDR3 is TGTGCCAGCAGCTTCGGACAGATACCGACCGGGGAGCTGTTTTTT.

This chain joins TRBV5-1 and TRBJ2-7; TRBD2 aligns across 13 bases. Trimming took 0 bases from V and 2 from J; bases not matched to a gene: 14. Germline V gene data show CDR1 as SGHRS and CDR2 as YFSETQ. This CDR3 spans 20 amino acids. CDR3 sequence reads: CASSLAPGLAGAIPTYEQYF. The DNA of the CDR3 is TGCGCCAGCAGCTTGGCCCCAGGACTAGCGGGAGCCATACCCACCTACGAGCAGTACTTC.

This chain links TRBV27 with TRBJ1-5; 8 positions agree with TRBD1. Germline loops: CDR1 MNHEY, CDR2 SMNVEV (reference sequence). The CDR3 covers 14 residues. V lost 6 bases to trimming and J lost 4 bases; unmatched junction nucleotides: 5. CDR3 loop: CASSIDRGNQPQHF. DNA for the CDR3: TGTGCCAGCAGCATCGACAGGGGTAATCAGCCCCAGCATTTT.

This clone has only one observation. V is TRBV7-6 and J is TRBJ2-3; the D gene could be TRBD1 or TRBD2 (5 bases each). The CDR3 consists of 14 residues. V was pared by 3 bases and J by 2 bases, with 9 bases between. The germline V gene has CDR1 SGHVS and CDR2 FNYEAQ. In DNA, the CDR3 is TGTGCCAGCAGCTTTCGGGGCTTCACAGATACGCAGTATTTT. Protein: CASSFRGFTDTQYF. Complete variable domain (other parts from reference TRBV7-6 and TRBJ2-3): GAGVSQSPRYKVTKRGQDVALRCDPISGHVSLYWYRQALGQGPEFLTYFNYEAQQDKSGLPNDRFSAERPEGSISTLTIQRTEQRDSAMYRCASSFRGFTDTQYFGPGTRLTVL.

The gene calls are TRBV6-6 and TRBJ2-7; 12 nucleotides agree with TRBD2. The CDR3 has 15 amino acids. The germline CDR1 and CDR2 sequences are MNHNY and SVGAGI (reference sequence). Trimming removed 5 bases from V and 2 bases from J; junction bases left unmatched: 4. DNA for the CDR3: TGTGCCAGCAGTCAGGGACTAGCGGGCGCCTACGAGCAGTACTTC. This translates into CASSQGLAGAYEQYF.

The chain carries TRBV11-2 and TRBJ1-1; 7 positions match TRBD1. The CDR3 consists of 15 residues. Germline CDR1 SGHAT, CDR2 FQNNGV. Trimming took 4 bases from V and 1 from J; bases not matched to a gene: 6. The DNA of the CDR3 is TGTGCCAGCAGCTCCCGGACAGGCCCGAACACTGAAGCTTTCTTT. Amino acid sequence: CASSSRTGPNTEAFF.

This chain joins TRBV18 and TRBJ1-2; the D gene is possibly TRBD1 (5 bases). V was shortened by 2 bases and J by 3 bases, with 16 bases between the two germline ends. CDR1 and CDR2 from the germline V gene are KGHSH and LQKENI. This CDR3 is 16 amino acids long. The CDR3 loop reads CASSPKVPRGDYGYTF. Here the CDR3 DNA reads TGTGCCAGCTCACCAAAGGTCCCCCGGGGGGACTATGGCTACACCTTC.

This clone was seen a single time. The V gene is TRBV19, the J gene TRBJ1-5; D ambiguous. The germline CDR1 and CDR2 sequences are LNHDA and SQIVND (reference sequence). Trimming took off 4 bases at V and 0 bases at J, with 10 bases between the two ends. This CDR3 comprises 15 residues. The CDR3 protein is CASSNPDGSNQPQHF. In DNA form, the CDR3 reads TGTGCCAGTAGTAACCCGGACGGTAGCAATCAGCCCCAGCATTTT.

This clone was seen just once. The chain recombines TRBV15 with TRBJ2-7; D gene ambiguous. The germline gives CDR1 LNHNV, CDR2 YYDKDF (reference sequence). CDR3 length: 12 amino acids. Trimming cost V 1 base and J 6 bases, with 7 bases left between them. CDR3 nucleotides: TGTGCCACCAGCAGAGTTGGTGGCGAGCAGTACTTC. Translation gives CATSRVGGEQYF.

The V call is TRBV27, the J call TRBJ2-6, with a weak D call TRBD1 (6 bases). V lost 7 bases, J lost 4 bases, and 11 bases lay in between. The length of the CDR3 is 14 residues. Per the germline V gene, CDR1 is MNHEY and CDR2 is SMNVEV (reference sequence). The CDR3 DNA sequence: TGTGCCAGCAAGCTCCAGGGGGGGGCCAACGTCCTGACTTTC. It encodes CASKLQGGANVLTF.

V gene TRBV6-6 combines with J gene TRBJ2-7, with TRBD2 matching over 11 bases. The CDR3 has 15 amino acids. V trimming: 4 bases; J trimming: 5 bases; junction bases outside the gene matches: 7. The germline V gene has CDR1 MNHNY and CDR2 SVGAGI (reference sequence). CDR3 nucleotide sequence: TGTGCCAGCAGTTCCGAGAGACTAGCGGGAAACGAGCAGTACTTC. Translation: CASSSERLAGNEQYF.

The rearrangement uses TRBV5-8 and TRBJ1-3; maybe TRBD1 (5 bases). CDR1 and CDR2 from the germline V gene are SGHTS and YDEGEE. The CDR3 sequence is 18 residues long. V lost 4 bases and J 4 bases, leaving 24 bases between the germline ends. CDR3 in amino acids: CASSPRRGVARVGNTIYF. The CDR3, as DNA: TGTGCCAGCAGCCCCCGTCGAGGGGTAGCTCGGGTCGGAAACACCATATATTTT.

This clone was observed a few times. The chain has TRBV19 and TRBJ1-2; no firm D call. Per the germline V gene, CDR1 is LNHDA and CDR2 is SQIVND (reference sequence). V dropped 4 bases and J dropped 5 bases, with 5 bases sitting between them. There are 11 residues in the CDR3. The CDR3 DNA is TGTGCCAGTAGTAGGGGATATGGCTACACCTTC. Translated, it gives CASSRGYGYTF.

The J gene is TRBJ2-5, the V gene TRBV11-2; TRBD2 matches at 7 bases. The CDR3 totals 16 residues. The junction had 8 bases not matched to a gene; V was cut back by 4 bases and J by 0 bases. CDR1 is SGHAT and CDR2 is FQNNGV in the germline V gene. CDR3 amino acids: CASSSVGGYNQETQYF. As DNA, the CDR3 is TGTGCCAGCAGCTCCGTGGGGGGGTATAACCAAGAGACCCAGTACTTC.

This clone has a single count. The genes are TRBV28 and TRBJ2-1; 7 bases align to TRBD1. The germline gives CDR1 MDHEN, CDR2 SYDVKM. Trimming removed 5 bases from V and 0 bases from J; junction bases left unmatched: 7. The CDR3 totals 16 residues. The CDR3 spells CASSTRTGVSYNEQFF. The CDR3 DNA sequence: TGTGCCAGCAGTACCCGAACAGGGGTCTCCTACAATGAGCAGTTCTTC.

The V gene is TRBV29-1, the J gene TRBJ2-5, with 7 nucleotides matching TRBD1. After removal of 7 bases from V and 3 bases from J, the junction contained 5 bases not matched to a gene. This CDR3 has 12 residues. Germline CDR1 reads SQVTM; CDR2 reads ANQGSEA. CDR3 region: CSAWDRKETQYF. The CDR3 nucleotides read TGCAGCGCCTGGGACAGAAAAGAGACCCAGTACTTC.